The clone carrying this T cell receptor (beta chain) was seen many times. The antigen remains undetermined. The authors reverse transcribed all of the isolated RNA, so sequencing captured expressed TCRB transcripts. Only in-frame clones appear in the TCRdb table, and some are missing; sequencing was by immunoSEQ multiplex PCR. Of more than 95,000 clones listed, around a sixth are singletons. This entry is derived from a study of beta chain features in type 1 diabetes. This CDR3 contains 12 residues. Per germline, CDR1 SGHTA and CDR2 FQGNSA. Trimming left V 5 bases short and J 2 bases short, with 5 bases between. CD45RO/CCR7/CD25/CD127/CD95/CD27 sorting isolated CD4+ naive, central memory, regulatory and stem cell-like memory cells. Sorted cells reached over 95% purity in every population. Study results and limitations: Sampled from patients, naive, central memory and Treg TCRB repertoires appeared more similar than those sampled from healthy donors. TCRB CDR3s were moderately but significantly shorter in Type 1 diabetes patients in all four CD4+ subsets.

The receptor comes from a man aged 18 to 29 with type 1 diabetes. The chain links TRBV7-2 to TRBJ2-3; D not certain. Sequencing was performed on central memory CD4+ T cells from blood. The CDR3 DNA reads as TGTGCCAGCAGCCCGGACACAGATACGCAGTATTTT. This sequence encodes CASSPDTDTQYF.